This T cell receptor (beta chain) was profiled in a study of cytomegalovirus exposure and HLA in healthy donors (dated by TCRdb to the late 2010s). Study-wide context: An earlier analysis of more than 550 of the donors reported 276 Gb of sequence data and roughly 120 million unique TCR beta sequences obtained from approximately 180 million T cells. The number of donors typed differed by locus, with about 629-630 for A, B, C, DRB1 and DQB1, approximately 500 for DQA1, nearly 610 for DPA1, and approximately 470 for DPB1. In the later analysis, no new phenotypic data were used to find candidate immune exposures; instead, reliance was placed on TCR beta sequences and their occurrence across donors. HLA typing covered class I and class II loci at four-digit resolution. Using immunosequencing, the study profiled T cell repertoires from 666 subjects and related those repertoires to cytomegalovirus serostatus. An earlier analysis of nearly 600 of the donors applied high-throughput TCR beta sequencing to assess whether each TCR beta V gene segment acted as functional or pseudogenic. An early release covering roughly 600 HLA-typed donors comprised 250 to 350 gigabases of sequencing data and approximately 80 million unique TCR sequences. To study patterns of TCR occurrence, a later analysis re-analyzed previously published TCR beta repertoires from 700 or so donors and added high-resolution HLA genotyping. All discovery cohort repertoires had been generated using a single sequencing platform. Along with the roughly 670-subject first cohort, a separate validation cohort of some 130 different subjects was used. In a later genetic analysis, genome-wide SNP genotypes for about 65% of the roughly 700 donors were used, and that subset was treated as a discovery cohort. High-throughput TCR immunosequencing, statistical association of individual TCRs with disease status, and machine learning were combined to predict cytomegalovirus infection status. The study aimed to test whether cataloging public T cell receptors could reveal signatures of past pathogen exposure. Among some 410 genotyped donors of the cohort, an average of approximately 240,000 unique TCR beta nucleotide sequences were sequenced per donor, around a sixth of them non-productive. Alongside the repertoire data, information on donor age, sex, ethnicity and CMV serostatus was compiled. Four or five DR-DQ haplotypes were treated as single units for association and clustering because of strong linkage in the cohort. Of the 300 to 500 genotyped donors, less than 90% were placed in the genetic ancestry cluster associated with self-reported Caucasian donors.

The investigation overall reported the following: A later genetic analysis associated a missense DCLRE1C variant with V-gene and J-gene trimming of TCR beta chains, and an independent cohort replicated the association. Presence/absence analyses assumed roughly uniform sequencing depth across donors, an assumption that may not hold. A later analysis found that TCR association rates varied across HLA loci, with DRB1 alleles showing the most associated TCRs and HLA-C alleles the fewest. In vitro tests confirmed that three of the cytomegalovirus-associated TCR beta chains recognize cytomegalovirus antigens. In a later analysis, several top co-occurrence clusters were reported to appear linked to parvovirus B19, influenza, CMV and Epstein-Barr virus. A further reported finding was that TCR beta sequences accurately predicted the HLA-A and HLA-B alleles for most subjects in the first cohort. For the cohort, immune exposure information was limited to CMV serostatus. Strong co-occurrence of HLA alleles, especially DR and DQ, made assigning TCR associations to individual alleles difficult. Because counts were too low, more than 15 rarely observed V segments, including chromosome 9 orphons, were left out of the earlier analysis of 587 of the donors. Some IMGT-functional V segments, including TRBV6-2 and TRBV6-3, could not be told apart with the 87-base-pair reads, so those segments were excluded. The classifier was reported to diagnose cytomegalovirus status with high specificity and sensitivity in both the original and validation cohorts. A cluster of highly shared sequence variants was judged likely to represent a technical artifact of the sequencing pipeline. In a later genetic analysis, fewer N-insertions in productive TCRs were reported among donors in an Asian-associated ancestry cluster than the roughly 710-donor mean. In the study, roughly 160 TCR beta chains were listed as associated with cytomegalovirus. Correlated functional status among segregating V segments might be attributable to linkage disequilibrium, but an unknown experimental factor could not be ruled out. A later analysis associated 17,000 or so TCR beta sequences with specific HLA alleles at a false discovery rate of 0.05. Because HLA typing was missing for some donors at each locus, association tests included only the typed subset. Only TCR beta chains were sequenced in this cohort, and the absence of alpha or paired-chain data limited detectable features. In a later analysis, HLA-associated TCR beta chains were found to be more clonally expanded and to have lower generation probabilities than equally common non-associated chains. It was suggested by the authors that the approach could potentially be generalized to other disease states and immunological phenotypes. In an earlier analysis of 587 of the donors, most TCR beta V segments were observed in productive rearrangements about 87% or about 30% of the time, broadly matching IMGT annotations. A later analysis found that most CMV-associated TCR beta chains appeared HLA-restricted, with HLA associations seemingly driven largely by CMV exposure. While some public TCRs were present in many individuals, most TCR sequences turned up only very rarely across donors.

CDR1 is given as GTSNPN and CDR2 as SVGIG, both from the germline V gene (reference sequence). Trimming accounts for 8 bases at V and 6 bases at J, while the number of junction bases matched to no gene is 9. Spanning cysteine to phenylalanine, the CDR3 consists of 15 amino acids. Of all the DNA, just the CDR3 is kept, 45 bases in frame from base 1. The cohort comprised several hundred healthy bone marrow donors. At the time of sampling, every cohort member was nominally healthy, though immune exposures that went unrecorded were likely present. The donor tested CMV seropositive and was one of the 289 seropositive cohort members. Every donor gave a peripheral blood sample, and the peripheral blood mononuclear cells from that sample were used for TCR beta sequencing. Genomic DNA was extracted from the blood cell samples with the Qiagen DNeasy Blood Extraction Kit. Worth noting for this clone: Its target antigen remains unknown. Per-base quality was not reported, and no clone a single base away is much larger than it.

Preparation of the library involved the immunoSEQ multiplex PCR assay. For the multiplex PCR, a mixture combining 60 forward primers for TCR Vbeta segments and 13 reverse primers for TCR Jbeta segments was used. The CDR3 region of rearranged TCR beta genes was amplified from genomic DNA with a multiplex PCR assay. On the Illumina HiSeq System, the amplified TCR beta libraries were sequenced as 87-base-pair reads. As for the original processing: Across the roughly 670 repertoires, a later analysis counted 60 million to 90 million unique TCR beta chains, 9.5 million to 13 million of which were shared by at least two donors. To remove PCR and sequencing errors, raw reads were error-corrected and collapsed into unique sequences using a nearest-neighbor algorithm that merged closely related sequences. CDR3 sequences were aligned to IMGT reference sequences to assign V, D and J gene segments. For a sequence to be retained, a match of at least six nucleotides was required to both a V gene segment and a J gene segment. Rearrangements were called productive when the CDR3 lacked stop codons and stayed in frame with V and J; all others were non-productive. Following IMGT convention, CDR3 was defined as the stretch from the second conserved V-encoded cysteine up to the conserved J-encoded phenylalanine. The earlier analysis of about 610 of the donors excluded any sequence lacking an unambiguous match to a single V gene segment. An earlier analysis of some 500 of the donors classified V segments as functional when productive rearrangements were above 56.7% and as segregating when the standard deviation between donors was above 5%. A statistical classification framework was built to diagnose cytomegalovirus status from the catalog of TCR beta chain sequences. In a later analysis, V and J genes were assigned by comparing TCR nucleotide sequences against IMGT/GENE-DB human TR gene sequences. Using the TCRdist pipeline, a later analysis assigned CDR3 sequences along with most-parsimonious VDJ recombination scenarios. In a later analysis, each TCR beta chain was defined by its CDR3 amino acid sequence together with its V-gene family, and reads lacking a unique V-gene family were excluded. As a way to deal with suspected cross-contamination and a sequencing artifact, a later analysis dropped roughly 600 nucleotide sequences that were highly shared and had low generation probability. For each public chain, a later analysis derived a clonal expansion index from normalized ranks of inferred template counts within each repertoire. A later analysis computed generation probabilities with a VDJ recombination model fitted to out-of-frame rearrangements, and checked the results against IGoR. A later analysis scored TCR-TCR, TCR-HLA and TCR-CMV co-occurrence with hypergeometric tests, applying a repertoire-size bias correction to TCR pairs. False discovery rates were estimated in a later analysis by permuting HLA or CMV assignments 20 times. In a later analysis, co-occurring TCRs were grouped using DBSCAN, with TCRdist sequence similarity added in when clustering inside HLA-allele-positive subsets. Co-occurrence clustering excluded repertoires with fewer than 30,000 or more than 120,000 public chains, plus five with anomalous nucleotide sharing. TCRdb mirrors the immuneACCESS table, restricted to in-frame sequences. Some clones are absent from its copies; in checked studies, under half trace to an unresolved V gene, and the reason for the others is unknown. V and J calls plus clone size are reproduced from that table; the DNA served to infer D and trimming. This sample is represented by about 84,000 clones; more than 70% of them were singletons. Together, the top ten hold roughly 2.5% of the sample.

The rearrangement joined TRBV30 to TRBJ2-6, and 11 junction bases match TRBD2. Sample: PBMCs. The receptor was derived from a male donor in good health and CMV-seropositive. The sequenced DNA is TGTGCCCGTAGCGGGAGGGGCGGGTCGGCCAACGTCCTGACTTTC. Its translation reads: CARSGRGGSANVLTF.